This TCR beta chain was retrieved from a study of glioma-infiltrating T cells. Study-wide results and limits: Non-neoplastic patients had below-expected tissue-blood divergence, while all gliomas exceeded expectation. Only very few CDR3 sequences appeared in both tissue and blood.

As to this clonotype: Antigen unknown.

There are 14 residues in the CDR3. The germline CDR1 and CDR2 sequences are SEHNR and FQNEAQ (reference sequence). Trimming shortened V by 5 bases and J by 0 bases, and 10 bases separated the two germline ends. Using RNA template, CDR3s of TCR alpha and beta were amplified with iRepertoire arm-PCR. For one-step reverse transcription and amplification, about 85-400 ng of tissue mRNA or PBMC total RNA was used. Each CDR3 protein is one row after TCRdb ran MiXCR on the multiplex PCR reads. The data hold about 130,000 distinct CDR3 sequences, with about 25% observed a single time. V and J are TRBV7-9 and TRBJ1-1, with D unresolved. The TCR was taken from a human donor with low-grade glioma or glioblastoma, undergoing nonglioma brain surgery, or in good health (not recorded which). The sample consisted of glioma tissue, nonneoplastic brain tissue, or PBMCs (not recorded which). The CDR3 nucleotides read TGTGCCAGCAGCCAGAGGGCCATGAACACTGAAGCTTTCTTT. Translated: CASSQRAMNTEAFF.